The clone carrying this T cell receptor beta chain has a handful of counts. Unique molecular identifiers featured in how the TCRbeta library was prepared. Via MiXCR, TCRdb re-called the PCR reads, giving one row per CDR3 protein. The repertoire holds 300,000 to 400,000 distinct CDR3 sequences, with 15% to 20% as singletons. CDR1 and CDR2 from the germline V gene are LGHNA and YSLEER. The ends were cut back, 4 bases at V and 4 bases at J, with 17 bases in the middle. This CDR3 spans 15 amino acids. These data belong to a study of T-cell reconstitution after alpha-beta-depleted transplantation in children.

This chain links TRBV4-3 with TRBJ2-7; D remains ambiguous. The receptor was derived from a male patient aged 2 to 9 who had a stem cell transplant for acute lymphoblastic leukemia, so the T cells may come from the graft donor. The sample consisted of PBMCs, mostly from graft donor cells, taken 360 days after TCRalphabeta/CD19-depleted stem cell transplant. In DNA, the CDR3 is TGCGCCAGCAGCCCCCGACACGAGGATTCGTACGAGCAGTACTTC. The encoded protein is CASSPRHEDSYEQYF.